The rows below give T cell receptor beta chains drawn from one sample of a study of beta chain features in type 1 diabetes. Assay used: immunoSEQ multiplex PCR; TCRdb lists only in-frame clones, some missing. The sample includes 600,000 to 650,000 clones, around 15% of them seen just once. Material for sequencing was naive CD4+ T cells from blood. The source of these receptors is a man between 18 and 29 years old in good health. Both conserved end residues are part of each CDR3. Fields, in order: CDR3 protein, CDR3 DNA, D gene, V gene, CDR3 length, J gene, clone size. The D gene is left open where the match is weak. Clone size is not always given. Where it is, it says once, few, many or a class for expanded clones.

CDR3aa: CASSQEFYGQALFF
CDR3nt: TGCGCCAGCAGCCAAGAATTTTACGGACAGGCCCTATTCTTC
d_gene: TRBD1
v_gene: TRBV4-3
len: 14
j_gene: TRBJ2-7
abundance: -

CDR3aa: CASSSGGRAAFF
CDR3nt: TGTGCCAGCAGCTCGGGCGGGAGGGCAGCTTTCTTT
d_gene: -
v_gene: TRBV7-2
len: 12
j_gene: TRBJ1-1
abundance: -

CDR3aa: CASSLLSGKDTQYF
CDR3nt: TGCGCCAGCAGCTTGTTGTCGGGAAAGGATACGCAGTATTTT
d_gene: -
v_gene: TRBV5-1
len: 14
j_gene: TRBJ2-3
abundance: -

CDR3aa: CASSVVLAGGQETQYF
CDR3nt: TGTGCCAGCAGCGTAGTACTAGCGGGAGGACAAGAGACCCAGTACTTC
d_gene: TRBD2
v_gene: TRBV9
len: 16
j_gene: TRBJ2-5
abundance: -

CDR3aa: CASSPALAYEQYF
CDR3nt: TGTGCCAGCAGTCCCGCGTTAGCCTACGAGCAGTACTTC
d_gene: -
v_gene: TRBV28
len: 13
j_gene: TRBJ2-7
abundance: few

CDR3aa: CASSVVGTSGRALSYEQYF
CDR3nt: TGTGCCAGCAGCGTAGTGGGGACTAGCGGGAGGGCCCTCTCCTACGAGCAGTACTTC
d_gene: TRBD2
v_gene: TRBV9
len: 19
j_gene: TRBJ2-7
abundance: few

CDR3aa: CAISDQANTGELFF
CDR3nt: TGTGCCATCAGCGACCAGGCGAACACCGGGGAGCTGTTTTTT
d_gene: -
v_gene: TRBV10-3
len: 14
j_gene: TRBJ2-2
abundance: few

CDR3aa: CASSPQGAIANYGYTF
CDR3nt: TGTGCCAGCAGCCCACAGGGGGCAATAGCTAACTATGGCTACACCTTC
d_gene: TRBD1
v_gene: TRBV7-2
len: 16
j_gene: TRBJ1-2
abundance: -

CDR3aa: CASSEQGRNTEAFF
CDR3nt: TGTGCCAGCAGCGAACAGGGCCGGAACACTGAAGCTTTCTTT
d_gene: -
v_gene: TRBV5-4
len: 14
j_gene: TRBJ1-1
abundance: -

CDR3aa: CASSWDRSYEQYF
CDR3nt: TGTGCCAGTAGCTGGGACAGGTCCTACGAGCAGTACTTC
d_gene: TRBD1
v_gene: TRBV19
len: 13
j_gene: TRBJ2-7
abundance: -

CDR3aa: CASSVASGNTDTQYF
CDR3nt: TGTGCCAGCAGCGTAGCTAGCGGGAATACAGATACGCAGTATTTT
d_gene: TRBD2
v_gene: TRBV9
len: 15
j_gene: TRBJ2-3
abundance: -

CDR3aa: CASSSGTGGPYGYTF
CDR3nt: TGTGCCAGCAGTTCCGGGACAGGGGGACCCTATGGCTACACCTTC
d_gene: TRBD1
v_gene: TRBV28
len: 15
j_gene: TRBJ1-2
abundance: -

CDR3aa: CASALEGRNQPQHF
CDR3nt: TGTGCTAGTGCCTTGGAGGGTAGGAATCAGCCCCAGCATTTT
d_gene: -
v_gene: TRBV12-5
len: 14
j_gene: TRBJ1-5
abundance: -

CDR3aa: CASSQGTSGLRGNEQFF
CDR3nt: TGCGCCAGCAGCCAAGGGACTAGCGGCCTCCGGGGGAATGAGCAGTTCTTC
d_gene: TRBD2
v_gene: TRBV4-3
len: 17
j_gene: TRBJ2-1
abundance: -

CDR3aa: CASSQLPGQDYSGELFF
CDR3nt: TGCGCCAGCAGCCAACTTCCGGGACAGGACTACTCCGGGGAGCTGTTTTTT
d_gene: TRBD1
v_gene: TRBV4-3
len: 17
j_gene: TRBJ2-2
abundance: few

CDR3aa: CASSYPTGFGYTF
CDR3nt: TGTGCCAGCAGTTACCCGACAGGGTTCGGCTACACCTTC
d_gene: TRBD1
v_gene: TRBV6-6
len: 13
j_gene: TRBJ1-2
abundance: -

CDR3aa: CASSPGPNIDNEQFF
CDR3nt: TGTGCCAGCAGTCCCGGGCCGAACATCGACAATGAGCAGTTCTTC
d_gene: -
v_gene: TRBV9
len: 15
j_gene: TRBJ2-1
abundance: few

CDR3aa: CASSLQGSVVREKLFF
CDR3nt: TGTGCCAGCAGTCTACAGGGGTCGGTGGTAAGAGAAAAACTGTTTTTT
d_gene: TRBD1
v_gene: TRBV27
len: 16
j_gene: TRBJ1-4
abundance: -

CDR3aa: CASNDQGQRLYNEQFF
CDR3nt: TGTGCCAGCAACGACCAGGGACAGAGATTATACAATGAGCAGTTCTTC
d_gene: TRBD1
v_gene: TRBV28
len: 16
j_gene: TRBJ2-1
abundance: -

CDR3aa: CASSRGQGLSTGELFF
CDR3nt: TGTGCCAGCAGCAGGGGACAGGGCTTGTCCACCGGGGAGCTGTTTTTT
d_gene: TRBD1
v_gene: TRBV7-6
len: 16
j_gene: TRBJ2-2
abundance: -

CDR3aa: CASSYRPTEAFF
CDR3nt: TGTGCCAGCTCCTACAGGCCCACTGAAGCTTTCTTT
d_gene: -
v_gene: TRBV18
len: 12
j_gene: TRBJ1-1
abundance: -

CDR3aa: CASKTYEQYF
CDR3nt: TGTGCCAGCAAGACTTACGAGCAGTACTTC
d_gene: -
v_gene: TRBV2
len: 10
j_gene: TRBJ2-7
abundance: -

CDR3aa: CSVEGYRGQGNGYTF
CDR3nt: TGCAGCGTTGAAGGCTATCGGGGGCAGGGGAATGGCTACACCTTC
d_gene: -
v_gene: TRBV29-1
len: 15
j_gene: TRBJ1-2
abundance: few

CDR3aa: CASSAQAPRRETQYF
CDR3nt: TGTGCCAGCAGTGCTCAGGCGCCCCGGCGGGAGACCCAGTACTTC
d_gene: -
v_gene: TRBV2
len: 15
j_gene: TRBJ2-5
abundance: few

CDR3aa: CAISEGTSENTEAFF
CDR3nt: TGTGCCATCAGTGAGGGGACATCAGAAAACACTGAAGCTTTCTTT
d_gene: -
v_gene: TRBV10-3
len: 15
j_gene: TRBJ1-1
abundance: few

CDR3aa: CASSLDRNGYTF
CDR3nt: TGCGCCAGCAGCTTGGACAGAAATGGCTACACCTTC
d_gene: -
v_gene: TRBV5-1
len: 12
j_gene: TRBJ1-2
abundance: few

CDR3aa: CASSEQGYGYTF
CDR3nt: TGTGCCAGCAGTGAACAGGGATATGGCTACACCTTC
d_gene: -
v_gene: TRBV6-1
len: 12
j_gene: TRBJ1-2
abundance: -

CDR3aa: CASSQSCQGYEQYF
CDR3nt: TGCGCCAGCAGTCAATCGTGTCAGGGGTACGAGCAGTACTTC
d_gene: -
v_gene: TRBV23-1
len: 14
j_gene: TRBJ2-7
abundance: -

CDR3aa: CASSLGSHRENTEAFF
CDR3nt: TGTGCCAGCAGCTTAGGATCCCACAGGGAAAACACTGAAGCTTTCTTT
d_gene: -
v_gene: TRBV11-3
len: 16
j_gene: TRBJ1-1
abundance: -

CDR3aa: CAWSPRSGEQYF
CDR3nt: TGTGCCTGGAGCCCCCGGAGTGGCGAGCAGTACTTC
d_gene: -
v_gene: TRBV30
len: 12
j_gene: TRBJ2-7
abundance: -

CDR3aa: CASRLDGAGNTEAFF
CDR3nt: TGTGCCAGCAGGCTAGACGGGGCTGGGAACACTGAAGCTTTCTTT
d_gene: -
v_gene: TRBV2
len: 15
j_gene: TRBJ1-1
abundance: many

CDR3aa: CASRESSSSDTQYF
CDR3nt: TGTGCCAGCAGGGAATCGTCGAGCTCAGATACGCAGTATTTT
d_gene: -
v_gene: TRBV7-3
len: 14
j_gene: TRBJ2-3
abundance: -

CDR3aa: CASSLRPGLAGKQETQYF
CDR3nt: TGTGCCAGCAGTTTAAGGCCAGGACTAGCGGGGAAACAAGAGACCCAGTACTTC
d_gene: TRBD2
v_gene: TRBV27
len: 18
j_gene: TRBJ2-5
abundance: -

CDR3aa: CASSLVPPGSRLTEAFF
CDR3nt: TGTGCCAGCAGCTTAGTGCCCCCTGGGAGCCGTCTGACTGAAGCTTTCTTT
d_gene: -
v_gene: TRBV7-2
len: 17
j_gene: TRBJ1-1
abundance: few

CDR3aa: CASSESVTQYF
CDR3nt: TGCGCCAGCAGCGAGTCCGTGACCCAGTACTTC
d_gene: -
v_gene: TRBV5-1
len: 11
j_gene: TRBJ2-5
abundance: -

CDR3aa: CASSNMGSSRQGNTEAFF
CDR3nt: TGCGCCAGCAGCAACATGGGGTCCTCAAGACAGGGGAACACTGAAGCTTTCTTT
d_gene: TRBD1
v_gene: TRBV4-1
len: 18
j_gene: TRBJ1-1
abundance: -

CDR3aa: CSVRQGIGIGNTIYF
CDR3nt: TGCAGCGTCCGACAGGGAATCGGAATTGGAAACACCATATATTTT
d_gene: TRBD1
v_gene: TRBV29-1
len: 15
j_gene: TRBJ1-3
abundance: few

CDR3aa: CASSLNGRQETQYF
CDR3nt: TGCGCCAGCAGCTTAAACGGGCGCCAAGAGACCCAGTACTTC
d_gene: -
v_gene: TRBV5-1
len: 14
j_gene: TRBJ2-5
abundance: -

CDR3aa: CASSLGQGSGANVLTF
CDR3nt: TGTGCCAGCAGCCTCGGACAGGGCTCTGGGGCCAACGTCCTGACTTTC
d_gene: TRBD1
v_gene: TRBV7-2
len: 16
j_gene: TRBJ2-6
abundance: -

CDR3aa: CASSNPGTANYGYTF
CDR3nt: TGTGCCAGTAGTAATCCAGGGACGGCTAACTATGGCTACACCTTC
d_gene: -
v_gene: TRBV19
len: 15
j_gene: TRBJ1-2
abundance: -

CDR3aa: CASSPSTRSDEQFF
CDR3nt: TGTGCCAGCAGCCCTTCGACTAGGAGCGATGAGCAGTTCTTC
d_gene: -
v_gene: TRBV21-1
len: 14
j_gene: TRBJ2-1
abundance: -

CDR3aa: CASSLWVGSYNEQFF
CDR3nt: TGTGCCAGCAGTCTTTGGGTGGGATCCTACAATGAGCAGTTCTTC
d_gene: -
v_gene: TRBV28
len: 15
j_gene: TRBJ2-1
abundance: -

CDR3aa: CASRRRTSDTDTQYF
CDR3nt: TGTGCCAGCAGACGGAGGACTAGCGACACAGATACGCAGTATTTT
d_gene: TRBD2
v_gene: TRBV27
len: 15
j_gene: TRBJ2-3
abundance: few

CDR3aa: CASSRRGGTDTQYF
CDR3nt: TGTGCCAGCAGTCGCAGGGGGGGCACAGATACGCAGTATTTT
d_gene: -
v_gene: TRBV28
len: 14
j_gene: TRBJ2-3
abundance: once

CDR3aa: CASSVPGLGARYTF
CDR3nt: TGTGCCAGCAGCGTACCCGGTCTGGGGGCACGCTACACCTTC
d_gene: -
v_gene: TRBV9
len: 14
j_gene: TRBJ1-2
abundance: -

CDR3aa: CASSPTQARGNSPLHF
CDR3nt: TGTGCCAGTAGTCCCACTCAGGCGCGGGGGAATTCACCCCTCCACTTT
d_gene: -
v_gene: TRBV19
len: 16
j_gene: TRBJ1-6
abundance: -

CDR3aa: CASSYWGSQNYNEQFF
CDR3nt: TGTGCCAGCAGCTACTGGGGGTCGCAAAATTACAATGAGCAGTTCTTC
d_gene: -
v_gene: TRBV7-8
len: 16
j_gene: TRBJ2-1
abundance: -

CDR3aa: CAWSVRVNTEAFF
CDR3nt: TGTGCCTGGAGTGTACGAGTTAACACTGAAGCTTTCTTT
d_gene: -
v_gene: TRBV30
len: 13
j_gene: TRBJ1-1
abundance: -

CDR3aa: CASSTGTVRETQYF
CDR3nt: TGTGCCAGCAGCACAGGGACAGTAAGAGAGACCCAGTACTTC
d_gene: TRBD1
v_gene: TRBV7-2
len: 14
j_gene: TRBJ2-5
abundance: few

CDR3aa: CASSGGTPDTQYF
CDR3nt: TGTGCCAGCAGCGGCGGGACACCAGATACGCAGTATTTT
d_gene: -
v_gene: TRBV28
len: 13
j_gene: TRBJ2-3
abundance: -

CDR3aa: CASSPIQRPSSYEQYF
CDR3nt: TGTGCCAGCAGCCCGATACAACGGCCTAGCTCCTACGAGCAGTACTTC
d_gene: -
v_gene: TRBV11-2
len: 16
j_gene: TRBJ2-7
abundance: few

CDR3aa: CASSLSVSGANVLTF
CDR3nt: TGTGCCAGCAGTTTATCGGTCTCCGGAGCCAACGTCCTGACTTTC
d_gene: -
v_gene: TRBV28
len: 15
j_gene: TRBJ2-6
abundance: -

CDR3aa: CASTDWGGPYGYTF
CDR3nt: TGTGCCAGCACGGATTGGGGGGGACCCTATGGCTACACCTTC
d_gene: -
v_gene: TRBV27
len: 14
j_gene: TRBJ1-2
abundance: few

CDR3aa: CASSLAGGRTGELFF
CDR3nt: TGTGCCAGCAGCTTAGCTGGAGGGCGAACCGGGGAGCTGTTTTTT
d_gene: -
v_gene: TRBV11-3
len: 15
j_gene: TRBJ2-2
abundance: once

CDR3aa: CASSLLPTASGANVLTF
CDR3nt: TGCGCCAGCAGCCTCCTCCCGACAGCCTCTGGGGCCAACGTCCTGACTTTC
d_gene: -
v_gene: TRBV5-1
len: 17
j_gene: TRBJ2-6
abundance: few